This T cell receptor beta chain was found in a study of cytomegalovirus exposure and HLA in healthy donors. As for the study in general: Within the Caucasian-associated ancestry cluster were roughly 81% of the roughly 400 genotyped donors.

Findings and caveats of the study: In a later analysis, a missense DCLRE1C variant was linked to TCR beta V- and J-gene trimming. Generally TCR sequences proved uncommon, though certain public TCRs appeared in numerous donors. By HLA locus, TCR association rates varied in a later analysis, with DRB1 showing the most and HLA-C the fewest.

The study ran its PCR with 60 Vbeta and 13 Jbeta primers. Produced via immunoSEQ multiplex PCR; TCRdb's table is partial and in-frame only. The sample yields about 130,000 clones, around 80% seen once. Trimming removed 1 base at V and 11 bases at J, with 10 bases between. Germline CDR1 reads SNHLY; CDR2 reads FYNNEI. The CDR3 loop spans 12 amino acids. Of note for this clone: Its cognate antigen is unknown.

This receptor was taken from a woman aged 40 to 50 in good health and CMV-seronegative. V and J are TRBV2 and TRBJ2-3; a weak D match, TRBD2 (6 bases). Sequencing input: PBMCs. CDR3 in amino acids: CASSEGLVRQYF. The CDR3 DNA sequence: TGTGCCAGCAGTGAAGGACTAGTTAGGCAGTATTTT.